One and the same sample provided the 2 T cell receptor beta chains below, sequenced in a study of cytomegalovirus exposure and HLA in healthy donors. The PCR employed 60 Vbeta primers together with 13 Jbeta primers. Using immunoSEQ multiplex PCR, the repertoire was profiled, and TCRdb retains in-frame clones only, with some absent. The data contain around 37,000 clones, 70% to 85% of them singletons. Sequences were obtained from PBMCs. The receptors here all came from a woman aged 18-29 years in good health and CMV-seropositive.

V gene TRBV6-1 combines with J gene TRBJ1-5, with TRBD1 matching 8 bases. Germline V gene lookup returns CDR1 MNHNS and CDR2 SASEGT. The length of the CDR3 is 14 residues. V trimming: 7 bases; J trimming: 6 bases; junction bases outside the gene matches: 8. The CDR3 here is CASTELTGGQPQHF. Written as DNA, the CDR3 is TGTGCCAGCACCGAGTTAACAGGGGGTCAGCCCCAGCATTTT.

This clone was counted a single time. V usage is TRBV2 and J usage is TRBJ1-3, with D hard to call. Germline CDR1 and CDR2: SNHLY and FYNNEI. V was cut by 5 bases and J by 0 bases, with 5 bases left in between. The CDR3 totals 13 residues. Here the CDR3 DNA reads TGTGCCAGCAGTTCGTTCTCTGGAAACACCATATATTTT. This sequence encodes CASSSFSGNTIYF.